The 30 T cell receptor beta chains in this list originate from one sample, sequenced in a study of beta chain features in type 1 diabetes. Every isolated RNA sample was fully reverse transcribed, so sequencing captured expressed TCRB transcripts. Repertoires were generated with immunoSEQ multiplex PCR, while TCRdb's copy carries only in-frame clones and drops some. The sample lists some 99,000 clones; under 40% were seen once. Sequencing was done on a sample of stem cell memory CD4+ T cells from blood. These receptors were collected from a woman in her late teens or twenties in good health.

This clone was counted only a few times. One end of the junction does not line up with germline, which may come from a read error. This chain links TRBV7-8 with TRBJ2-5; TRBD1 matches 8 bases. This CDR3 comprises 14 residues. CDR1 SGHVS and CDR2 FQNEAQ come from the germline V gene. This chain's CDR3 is CASSLGRGQGTQYF. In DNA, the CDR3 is TGTGCCAGCAGCTTAGGCAGGGGGCAAGGGACCCAGTACTTC.

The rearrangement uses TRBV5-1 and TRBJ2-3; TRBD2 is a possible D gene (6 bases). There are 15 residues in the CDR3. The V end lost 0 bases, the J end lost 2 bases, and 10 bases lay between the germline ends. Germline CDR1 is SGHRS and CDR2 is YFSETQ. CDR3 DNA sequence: TGCGCCAGCAGCTTGGTTCAGGGACTCACAGATACGCAGTATTTT. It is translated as CASSLVQGLTDTQYF.

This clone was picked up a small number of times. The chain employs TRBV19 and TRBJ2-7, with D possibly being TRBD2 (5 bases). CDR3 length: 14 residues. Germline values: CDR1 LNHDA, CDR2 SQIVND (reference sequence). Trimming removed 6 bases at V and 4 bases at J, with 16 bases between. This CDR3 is CASRKTGGIYEQYF. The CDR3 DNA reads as TGTGCCAGTAGAAAGACTGGAGGTATTTACGAGCAGTACTTC.

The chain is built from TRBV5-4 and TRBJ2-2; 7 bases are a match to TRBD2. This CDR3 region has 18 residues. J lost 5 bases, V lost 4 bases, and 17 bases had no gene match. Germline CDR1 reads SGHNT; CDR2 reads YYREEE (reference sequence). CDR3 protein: CASSRGGGRRVQTGELFF. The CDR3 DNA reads TGTGCCAGCAGCCGGGGCGGGGGACGGCGAGTTCAGACCGGGGAGCTGTTTTTT.

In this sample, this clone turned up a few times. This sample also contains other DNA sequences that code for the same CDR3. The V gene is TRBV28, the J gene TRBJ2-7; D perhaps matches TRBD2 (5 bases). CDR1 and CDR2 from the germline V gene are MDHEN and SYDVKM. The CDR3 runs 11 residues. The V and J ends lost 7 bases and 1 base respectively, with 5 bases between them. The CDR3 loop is CASTGSYEQYF. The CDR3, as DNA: TGTGCCAGCACGGGATCCTACGAGCAGTACTTC.

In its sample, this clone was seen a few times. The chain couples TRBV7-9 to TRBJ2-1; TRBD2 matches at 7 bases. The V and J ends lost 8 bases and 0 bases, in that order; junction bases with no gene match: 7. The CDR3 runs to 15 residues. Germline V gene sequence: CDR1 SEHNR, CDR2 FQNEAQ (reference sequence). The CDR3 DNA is TGTGCCAGCGGGGGGGTGGGGAGCTCCTACAATGAGCAGTTCTTC. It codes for CASGGVGSSYNEQFF.

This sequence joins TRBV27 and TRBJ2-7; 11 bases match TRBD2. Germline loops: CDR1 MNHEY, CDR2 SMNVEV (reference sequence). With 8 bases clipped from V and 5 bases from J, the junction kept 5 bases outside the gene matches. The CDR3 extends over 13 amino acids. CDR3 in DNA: TGTGCCAGCGGGGCTAGCGGGAGGAACGAGCAGTACTTC. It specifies CASGASGRNEQYF.

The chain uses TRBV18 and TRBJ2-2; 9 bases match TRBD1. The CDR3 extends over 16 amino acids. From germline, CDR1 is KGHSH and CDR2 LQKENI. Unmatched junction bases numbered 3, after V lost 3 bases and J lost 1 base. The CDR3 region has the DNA TGTGCCAGCTCACCTAGGACAGGGGTGAACACCGGGGAGCTGTTTTTT. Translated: CASSPRTGVNTGELFF.

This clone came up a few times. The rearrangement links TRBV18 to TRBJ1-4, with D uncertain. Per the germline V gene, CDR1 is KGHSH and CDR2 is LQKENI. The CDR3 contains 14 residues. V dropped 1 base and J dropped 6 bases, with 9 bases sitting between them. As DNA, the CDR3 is TGTGCCAGCTCACCACGAGGGAGCCATGAAAAACTGTTTTTT. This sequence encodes CASSPRGSHEKLFF.

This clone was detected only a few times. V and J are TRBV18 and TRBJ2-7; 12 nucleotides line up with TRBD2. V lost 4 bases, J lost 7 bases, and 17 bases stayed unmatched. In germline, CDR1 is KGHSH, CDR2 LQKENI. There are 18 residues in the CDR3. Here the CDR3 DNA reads TGTGCCAGCTCACGTCTCATGGCTAGCGGGAGGGCCCAGGGAGAGCAGTACTTC. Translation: CASSRLMASGRAQGEQYF.

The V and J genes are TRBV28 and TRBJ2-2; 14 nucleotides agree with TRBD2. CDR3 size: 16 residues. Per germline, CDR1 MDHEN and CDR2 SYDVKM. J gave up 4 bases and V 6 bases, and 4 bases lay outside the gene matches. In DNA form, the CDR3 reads TGTGCCAGCAGGATTGGACTAGCGGGAGGCACCGGGGAGCTGTTTTTT. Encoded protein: CASRIGLAGGTGELFF.

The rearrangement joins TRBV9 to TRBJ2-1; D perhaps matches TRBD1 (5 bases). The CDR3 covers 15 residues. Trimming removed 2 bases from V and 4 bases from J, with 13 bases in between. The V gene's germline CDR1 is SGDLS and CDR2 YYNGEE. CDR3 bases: TGTGCCAGCAGCGTTAAGGGGATGGGGTACAATGAGCAGTTCTTC. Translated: CASSVKGMGYNEQFF.

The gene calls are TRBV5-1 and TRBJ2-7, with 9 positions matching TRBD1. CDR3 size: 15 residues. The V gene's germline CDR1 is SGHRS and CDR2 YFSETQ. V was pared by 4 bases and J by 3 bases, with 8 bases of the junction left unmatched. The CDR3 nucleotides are TGCGCCAGCAGCGTGAATGGACAGGGGTACTACGAGCAGTACTTC. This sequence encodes CASSVNGQGYYEQYF.

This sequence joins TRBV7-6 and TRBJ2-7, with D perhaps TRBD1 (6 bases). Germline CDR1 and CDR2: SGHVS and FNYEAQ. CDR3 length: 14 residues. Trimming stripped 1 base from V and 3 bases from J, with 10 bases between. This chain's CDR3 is CASSLGTVNYEQYF. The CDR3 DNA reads TGTGCCAGCAGCTTAGGGACAGTAAACTACGAGCAGTACTTC. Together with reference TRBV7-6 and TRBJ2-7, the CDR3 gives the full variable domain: GAGVSQSPRYKVTKRGQDVALRCDPISGHVSLYWYRQALGQGPEFLTYFNYEAQQDKSGLPNDRFSAERPEGSISTLTIQRTEQRDSAMYRCASSLGTVNYEQYFGPGTRLTVT.

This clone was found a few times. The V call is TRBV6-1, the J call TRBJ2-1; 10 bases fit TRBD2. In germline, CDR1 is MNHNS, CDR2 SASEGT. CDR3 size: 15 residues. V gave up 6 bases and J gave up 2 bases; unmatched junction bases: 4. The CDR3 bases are TGTGCCAGCAGCGAACTAGCGGGAACCTACAATGAGCAGTTCTTC. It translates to CASSELAGTYNEQFF.

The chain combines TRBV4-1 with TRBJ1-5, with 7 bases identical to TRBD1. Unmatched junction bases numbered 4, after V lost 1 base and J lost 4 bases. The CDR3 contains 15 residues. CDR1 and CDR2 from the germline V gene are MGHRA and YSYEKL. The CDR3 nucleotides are TGCGCCAGCAGCCAAGGACAGGGTAATAATCAGCCCCAGCATTTT. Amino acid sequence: CASSQGQGNNQPQHF.

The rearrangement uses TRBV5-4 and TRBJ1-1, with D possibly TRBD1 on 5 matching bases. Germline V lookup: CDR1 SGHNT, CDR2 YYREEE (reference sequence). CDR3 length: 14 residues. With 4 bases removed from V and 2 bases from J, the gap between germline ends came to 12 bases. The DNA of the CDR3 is TGTGCCAGCAGCGGCGGGACTCTCAACACTGAAGCTTTCTTT. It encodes CASSGGTLNTEAFF.

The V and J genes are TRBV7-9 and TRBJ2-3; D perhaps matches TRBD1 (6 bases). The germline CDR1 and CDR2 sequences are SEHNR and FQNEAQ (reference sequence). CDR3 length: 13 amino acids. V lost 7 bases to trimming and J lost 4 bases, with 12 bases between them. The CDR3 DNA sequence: TGTGCCAGCAAGCCAGGGGTCTCAGATACGCAGTATTTT. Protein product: CASKPGVSDTQYF.

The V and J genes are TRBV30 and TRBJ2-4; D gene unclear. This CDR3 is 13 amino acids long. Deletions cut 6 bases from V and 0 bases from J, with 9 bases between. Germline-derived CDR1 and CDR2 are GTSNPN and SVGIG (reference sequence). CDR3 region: CACYRLAKNIQYF. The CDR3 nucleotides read TGTGCCTGCTACCGACTAGCCAAAAACATTCAGTACTTC.

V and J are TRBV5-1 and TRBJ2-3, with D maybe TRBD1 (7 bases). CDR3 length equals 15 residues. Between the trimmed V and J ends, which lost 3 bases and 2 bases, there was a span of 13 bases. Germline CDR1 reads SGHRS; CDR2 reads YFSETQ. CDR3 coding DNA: TGCGCCAGCAGCTACCAGGGGGGAGTCACAGATACGCAGTATTTT. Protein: CASSYQGGVTDTQYF.

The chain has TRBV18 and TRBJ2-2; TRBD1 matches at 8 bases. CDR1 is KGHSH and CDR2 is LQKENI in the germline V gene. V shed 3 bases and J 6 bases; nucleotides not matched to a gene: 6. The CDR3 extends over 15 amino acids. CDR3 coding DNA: TGTGCCAGCTCACCGGGACAGGCCTTGGCCGGGGAGCTGTTTTTT. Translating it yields CASSPGQALAGELFF.

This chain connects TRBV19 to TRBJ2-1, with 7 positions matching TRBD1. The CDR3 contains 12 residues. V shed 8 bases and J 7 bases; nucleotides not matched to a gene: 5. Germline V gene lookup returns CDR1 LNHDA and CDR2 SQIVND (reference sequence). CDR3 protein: CASHGQANEQFF. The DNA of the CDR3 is TGTGCCAGTCACGGACAGGCGAATGAGCAGTTCTTC.

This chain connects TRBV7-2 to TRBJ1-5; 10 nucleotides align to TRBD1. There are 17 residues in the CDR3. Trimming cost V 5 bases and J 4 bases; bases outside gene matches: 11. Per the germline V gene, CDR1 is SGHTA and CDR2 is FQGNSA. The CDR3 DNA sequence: TGTGCCAGCAGCCCCCTAAAGGGACAGGGGTTGAATCAGCCCCAGCATTTT. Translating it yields CASSPLKGQGLNQPQHF.

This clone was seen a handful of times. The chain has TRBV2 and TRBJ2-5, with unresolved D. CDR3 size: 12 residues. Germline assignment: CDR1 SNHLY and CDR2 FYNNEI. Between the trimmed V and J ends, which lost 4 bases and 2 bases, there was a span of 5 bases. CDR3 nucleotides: TGTGCCAGCAGTGTACGGCAAGAGACCCAGTACTTC. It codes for CASSVRQETQYF.

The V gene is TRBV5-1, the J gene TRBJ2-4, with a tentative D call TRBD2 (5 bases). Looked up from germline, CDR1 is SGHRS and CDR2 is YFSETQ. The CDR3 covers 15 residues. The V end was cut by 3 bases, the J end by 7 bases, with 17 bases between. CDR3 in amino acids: CASSSAGWERNIQYF. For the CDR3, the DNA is TGCGCCAGCAGCTCTGCCGGGTGGGAGCGGAACATTCAGTACTTC. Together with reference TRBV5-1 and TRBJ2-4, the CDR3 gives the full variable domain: KAGVTQTPRYLIKTRGQQVTLSCSPISGHRSVSWYQQTPGQGLQFLFEYFSETQRNKGNFPGRFSGRQFSNSRSEMNVSTLELGDSALYLCASSSAGWERNIQYFGAGTRLSVL.

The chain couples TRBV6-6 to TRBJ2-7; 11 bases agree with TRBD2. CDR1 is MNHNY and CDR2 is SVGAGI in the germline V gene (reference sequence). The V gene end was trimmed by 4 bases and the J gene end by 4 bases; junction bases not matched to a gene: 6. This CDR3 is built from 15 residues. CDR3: CASSLRLAGTYEQYF. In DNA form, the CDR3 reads TGTGCCAGCAGTTTAAGACTAGCGGGAACGTACGAGCAGTACTTC.

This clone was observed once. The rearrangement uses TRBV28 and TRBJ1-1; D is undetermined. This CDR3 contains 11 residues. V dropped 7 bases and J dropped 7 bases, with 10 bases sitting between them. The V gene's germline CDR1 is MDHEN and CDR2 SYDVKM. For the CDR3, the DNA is TGTGCCAGCACCCAGTTAAATGAAGCTTTCTTT. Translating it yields CASTQLNEAFF.

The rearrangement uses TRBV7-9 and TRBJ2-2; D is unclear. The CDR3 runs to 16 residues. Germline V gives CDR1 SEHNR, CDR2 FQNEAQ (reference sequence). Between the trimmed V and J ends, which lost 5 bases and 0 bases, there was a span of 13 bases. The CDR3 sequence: CASSTTSPANTGELFF. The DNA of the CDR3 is TGTGCCAGCAGCACTACCTCCCCTGCGAACACCGGGGAGCTGTTTTTT.

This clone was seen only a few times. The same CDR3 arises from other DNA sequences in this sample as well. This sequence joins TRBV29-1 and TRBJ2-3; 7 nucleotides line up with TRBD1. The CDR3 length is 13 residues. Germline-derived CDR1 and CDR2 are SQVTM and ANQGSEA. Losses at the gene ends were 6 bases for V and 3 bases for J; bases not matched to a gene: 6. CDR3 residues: CSVERGQTDTQYF. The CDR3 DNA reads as TGCAGCGTCGAGAGGGGGCAGACAGATACGCAGTATTTT.

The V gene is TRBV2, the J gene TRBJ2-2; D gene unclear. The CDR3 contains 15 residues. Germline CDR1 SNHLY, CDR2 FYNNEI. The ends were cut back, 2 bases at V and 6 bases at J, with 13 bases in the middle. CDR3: CASSEQTVNAGELFF. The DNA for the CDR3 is TGTGCCAGCAGTGAACAAACAGTTAACGCCGGGGAGCTGTTTTTT.